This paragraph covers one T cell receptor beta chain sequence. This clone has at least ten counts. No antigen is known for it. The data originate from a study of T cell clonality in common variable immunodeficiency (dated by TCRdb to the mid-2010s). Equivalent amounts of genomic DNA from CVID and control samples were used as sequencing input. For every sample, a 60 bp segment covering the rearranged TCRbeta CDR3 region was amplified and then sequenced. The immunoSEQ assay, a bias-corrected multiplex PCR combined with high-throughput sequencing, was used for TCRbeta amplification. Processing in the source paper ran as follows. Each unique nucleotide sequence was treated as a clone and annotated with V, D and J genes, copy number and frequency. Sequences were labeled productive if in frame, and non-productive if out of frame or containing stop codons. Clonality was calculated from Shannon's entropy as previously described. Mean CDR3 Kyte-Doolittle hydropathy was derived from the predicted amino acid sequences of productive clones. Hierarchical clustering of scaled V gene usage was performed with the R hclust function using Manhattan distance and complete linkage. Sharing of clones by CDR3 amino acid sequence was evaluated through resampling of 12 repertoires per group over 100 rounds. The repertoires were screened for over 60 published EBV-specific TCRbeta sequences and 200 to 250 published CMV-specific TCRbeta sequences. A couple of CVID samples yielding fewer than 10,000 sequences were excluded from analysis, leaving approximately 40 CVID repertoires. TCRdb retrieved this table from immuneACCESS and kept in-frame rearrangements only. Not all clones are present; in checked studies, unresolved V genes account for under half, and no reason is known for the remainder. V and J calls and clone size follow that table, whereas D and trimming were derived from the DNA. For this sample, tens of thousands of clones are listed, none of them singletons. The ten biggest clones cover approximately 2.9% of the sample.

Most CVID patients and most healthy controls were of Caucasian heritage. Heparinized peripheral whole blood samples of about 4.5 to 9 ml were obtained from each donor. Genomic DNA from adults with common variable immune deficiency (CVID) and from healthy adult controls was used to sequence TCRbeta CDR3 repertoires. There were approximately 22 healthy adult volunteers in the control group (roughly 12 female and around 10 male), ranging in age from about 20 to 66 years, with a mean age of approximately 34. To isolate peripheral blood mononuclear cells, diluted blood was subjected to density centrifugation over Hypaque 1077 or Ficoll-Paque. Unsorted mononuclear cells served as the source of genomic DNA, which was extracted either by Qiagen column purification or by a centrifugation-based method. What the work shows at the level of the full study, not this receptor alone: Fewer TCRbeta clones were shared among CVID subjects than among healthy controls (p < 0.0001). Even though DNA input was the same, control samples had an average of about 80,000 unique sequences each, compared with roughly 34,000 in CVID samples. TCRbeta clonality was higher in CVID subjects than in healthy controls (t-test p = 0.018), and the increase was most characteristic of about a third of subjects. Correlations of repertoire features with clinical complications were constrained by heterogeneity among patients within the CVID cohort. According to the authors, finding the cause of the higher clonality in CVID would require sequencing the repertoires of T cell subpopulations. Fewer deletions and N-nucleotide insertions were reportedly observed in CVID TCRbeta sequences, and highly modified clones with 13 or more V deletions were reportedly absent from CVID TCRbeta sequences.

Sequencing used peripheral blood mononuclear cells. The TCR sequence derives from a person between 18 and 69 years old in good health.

Partial CDR3 DNA: TGCGCCAGCAGCCAAGCCAGGGGTACTAATGAAAAA. Its amino acids are CASSQARGTNEK. The complete CDR3 sequence is CASSQARGTNEKLFF. The chain was built from TRBV4-1 and TRBJ1-4; D gene: possibly TRBD1, on 6 matching bases. The sequence runs out 3 residues before the end of the CDR3; the remainder is reconstructed from the germline J gene. V drops 1 base and J drops 2 bases, leaving 8 bases in between. The CDR3 measures 15 amino acids from cysteine to phenylalanine. The 36 bases shown cover part of the CDR3, and their frame starts at base 1. The germline V gene yields MGHRA for CDR1 and YSYEKL for CDR2.